Following are 16 T cell receptor beta chains from one sample sequenced in a study of OX40 agonist ivuxolimab in advanced cancers. Assay: immunoSEQ multiplex PCR; the TCRdb copy retains only in-frame clones and omits some. This sample carries 77,000 or so clones, about nine tenths of them seen once, and the ten largest clones take approximately 0.81%. Sequencing used CD4+ or CD8+ T cells sorted from blood, obtained in a trial of the OX40 agonist ivuxolimab. The receptors were sampled from an adult with an advanced solid tumor such as melanoma, head and neck, liver or kidney cancer.

In DNA form, the CDR3 reads TGCAGCGTAGAACTGACGGTGGGGCAAGATACGCAGTATTTT. It is translated as CSVELTVGQDTQYF. This chain links TRBV29-1 with TRBJ2-3; TRBD1 might be the D (5 bases). The CDR3 runs to 14 residues. From germline, CDR1 is SQVTM and CDR2 ANQGSEA. Trimming cost V 6 bases and J 5 bases, with 18 bases left between them.

The chain uses TRBV2 and TRBJ2-3, with D uncertain. This CDR3 contains 16 residues. The V and J ends lost 3 bases and 4 bases respectively, with 17 bases between them. Germline CDR1 is SNHLY and CDR2 is FYNNEI. The CDR3 spells CASSDRSKRWADTQYF. The CDR3 DNA is TGTGCCAGCAGTGACAGGAGCAAACGATGGGCAGATACGCAGTATTTT.

V usage is TRBV10-1 and J usage is TRBJ2-1; D gene ambiguous. Germline V CDR1 and CDR2: WNHNN, SYGVQD (reference sequence). Trimming left V 0 bases short and J 6 bases short, with 9 bases between. The CDR3 consists of 14 residues. CDR3 amino acids: CASSESAYSNEQFF. For the CDR3, the DNA is TGCGCCAGCAGTGAGTCGGCATACAGCAATGAGCAGTTCTTC.

J is TRBJ2-7 and V is TRBV6-1; 8 bases match TRBD2. Germline-derived CDR1 and CDR2 are MNHNS and SASEGT. Trimming cost V 7 bases and J 5 bases; bases outside gene matches: 10. CDR3 size: 14 residues. The CDR3 here is CASTRGGAGNEQYF. The CDR3 DNA reads TGTGCCAGCACTCGGGGGGGGGCTGGCAACGAGCAGTACTTC.

The chain is built from TRBV27 and TRBJ2-3; 8 positions match TRBD2. Germline V gene data show CDR1 as MNHEY and CDR2 as SMNVEV (reference sequence). J lost 5 bases, V lost 4 bases, and 8 bases had no gene match. The CDR3 is 15 residues long. The CDR3 is CASSWSGRAGDTQYF. CDR3 nucleotide sequence: TGTGCCAGCAGTTGGAGCGGGAGAGCTGGAGATACGCAGTATTTT.

The chain joins TRBV9 to TRBJ2-1, with D possibly matching TRBD2 (5 bases). The V and J ends lost 0 bases and 8 bases respectively, with 15 bases between them. Germline CDR1 and CDR2: SGDLS and YYNGEE. This CDR3 has 15 residues. CDR3 coding DNA: TGTGCCAGCAGCGTAGGACCCCTACCGAGGGATGAGCAGTTCTTC. Protein: CASSVGPLPRDEQFF.

Details on this clone: The junction differs from germline at one of its ends, possibly a read error. The chain combines TRBV7-7 with TRBJ2-5; D unclear. The CDR3 has 15 residues. In germline, CDR1 is SSHAT, CDR2 FNYEAQ (reference sequence). The CDR3: CASSPLTAGQETQYF. The CDR3 nucleotides are TGTGCTAGCAGCCCTTTGACCGCAGGTCAAGAGACCCAGTACTTC. The complete variable domain, with remaining parts taken from reference TRBV7-7 and TRBJ2-5, reads GAGVSQSPRYKVTKRGQDVTLRCDPISSHATLYWYQQALGQGPEFLTYFNYEAQPDKSGLPSDRFSAERPEGSISTLTIQRTEQRDSAMYRCASSPLTAGQETQYFGPGTRLLVL.

The chain carries TRBV6-1 and TRBJ1-1; D remains ambiguous. CDR1 and CDR2 (germline): MNHNS, SASEGT. Between the trimmed V and J ends, which lost 3 bases and 5 bases, there was a span of 13 bases. The CDR3 totals 14 residues. In nucleotides, the CDR3 is TGTGCCAGCAGTGATGTTTCTGGGAGGACTGAAGCTTTCTTT. Protein: CASSDVSGRTEAFF.

V usage is TRBV10-3 and J usage is TRBJ2-7; D gene ambiguous. Trimming took off 4 bases at V and 1 base at J, with 11 bases between the two ends. Germline V gives CDR1 ENHRY, CDR2 SYGVKD. The CDR3 length is 14 residues. CDR3 nucleotides: TGTGCCATCAGTGGAAGGACGACGTCCTACGAGCAGTACTTC. Amino acids: CAISGRTTSYEQYF.

V usage is TRBV27 and J usage is TRBJ2-3; D is ambiguous. Germline-derived CDR1 and CDR2 are MNHEY and SMNVEV (reference sequence). CDR3 length equals 13 residues. Trimming took 1 base from V and 6 from J, leaving 8 bases between them. The CDR3 region has the DNA TGTGCCAGCAGTTTATGGGGTGCGGATACGCAGTATTTT. Residues: CASSLWGADTQYF.

This chain joins TRBV4-1 and TRBJ1-3; D remains ambiguous. Trimming removed 2 bases from V and 5 bases from J, with 10 bases in between. The germline gives CDR1 MGHRA, CDR2 YSYEKL. CDR3 length equals 14 residues. CDR3 loop: CASSQPGLRNTIYF. The CDR3 bases are TGCGCCAGCAGCCAACCCGGTTTAAGAAACACCATATATTTT.

The chain carries TRBV7-2 and TRBJ2-1; D tentatively fits TRBD1 or TRBD2 (6 bases each). With 1 base removed from V and 7 bases from J, the gap between germline ends came to 14 bases. Germline V lookup: CDR1 SGHTA, CDR2 FQGNSA. This CDR3 is 15 amino acids long. As DNA, the CDR3 is TGTGCCAGCAGCTTAGGCCAGGGGAGGAAAAATGAGCAGTTCTTC. This codes for CASSLGQGRKNEQFF.

The chain links TRBV9 to TRBJ1-1, with D tentatively TRBD1 (6 bases). The CDR3 has 13 residues. The V and J ends lost 5 bases and 11 bases respectively, with 19 bases between them. Germline loops: CDR1 SGDLS, CDR2 YYNGEE. This CDR3 reads CASSQLGDNQAFF. The CDR3 DNA is TGTGCCAGCAGTCAACTGGGGGACAACCAGGCTTTCTTT.

CDR3 protein: CASSEQGTINQPQHF. The CDR3 DNA reads as TGTGCCAGCAGCGAACAGGGGACGATCAATCAGCCCCAGCATTTT. The gene calls are TRBV2 and TRBJ1-5, with 7 bases that match TRBD1. There are 15 residues in the CDR3. Per the germline V gene, CDR1 is SNHLY and CDR2 is FYNNEI. V trimming: 6 bases; J trimming: 3 bases; junction bases outside the gene matches: 8.

This chain uses TRBV4-2 with TRBJ2-1, with a weak D call TRBD2 (5 bases). This CDR3 comprises 15 residues. In germline, CDR1 is LGHNA, CDR2 YNFKEQ. V gave up 0 bases and J gave up 3 bases, with 9 bases separating them. For the CDR3, the DNA is TGTGCCAGCAGCCAAGAGAGGGCTAGCTACAATGAGCAGTTCTTC. This translates into CASSQERASYNEQFF.

The chain uses TRBV2 and TRBJ2-5; no clear D gene. V dropped 2 bases and J dropped 1 base, with 8 bases sitting between them. CDR1 is SNHLY and CDR2 is FYNNEI in the germline V gene. The CDR3 covers 14 residues. CDR3 sequence reads: CASSELLTQETQYF. In DNA form, the CDR3 reads TGTGCCAGCAGTGAACTCCTTACCCAAGAGACCCAGTACTTC.